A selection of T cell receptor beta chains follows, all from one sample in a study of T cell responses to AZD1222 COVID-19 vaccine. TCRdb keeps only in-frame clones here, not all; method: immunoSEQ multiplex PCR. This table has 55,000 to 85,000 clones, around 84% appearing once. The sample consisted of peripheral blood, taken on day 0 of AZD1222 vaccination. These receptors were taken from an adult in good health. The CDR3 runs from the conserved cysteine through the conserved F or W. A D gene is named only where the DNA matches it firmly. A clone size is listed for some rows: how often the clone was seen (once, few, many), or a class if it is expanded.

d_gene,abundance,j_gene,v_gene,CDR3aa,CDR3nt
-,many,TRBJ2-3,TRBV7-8,CASSLDRRHSTDTQYF,TGTGCCAGCAGCTTAGATCGCAGGCATAGCACAGATACGCAGTATTTT
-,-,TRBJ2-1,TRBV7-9,CASSLVLGGLNEQFF,TGTGCCAGCAGCTTAGTGTTGGGGGGCCTCAATGAGCAGTTCTTC
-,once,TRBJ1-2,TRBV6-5,CASSLQGDGYTF,TGTGCCAGCAGTTTACAGGGAGATGGCTACACCTTC
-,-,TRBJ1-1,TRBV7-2,CASSLVEGMNTEAFF,TGTGCCAGCAGCTTAGTTGAGGGGATGAACACTGAAGCTTTCTTT
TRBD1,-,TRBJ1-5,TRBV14,CASSPRNLISTGGNQPQHF,TGTGCCAGCAGCCCAAGGAATCTAATATCGACAGGGGGCAATCAGCCCCAGCATTTT
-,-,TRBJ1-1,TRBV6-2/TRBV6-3,CASSWVQGGFEAFF,TGTGCCAGCAGTTGGGTACAGGGCGGATTTGAAGCTTTCTTT
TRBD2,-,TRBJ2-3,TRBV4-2,CASSQDLAGDVTDTQYF,TGTGCCAGCAGCCAAGATCTGGCGGGGGATGTGACAGATACGCAGTATTTT
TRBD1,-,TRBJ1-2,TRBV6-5,CASRKTGGTYGYTF,TGTGCCAGCAGGAAGACAGGGGGCACCTATGGCTACACCTTC
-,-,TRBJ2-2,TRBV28,CAIPGRANTGELFF,TGTGCCATCCCAGGACGAGCGAACACCGGGGAGCTGTTTTTT
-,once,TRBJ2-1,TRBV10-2,CASSPLKGYGINEQFF,TGCGCCAGCAGCCCCTTGAAGGGGTACGGGATCAATGAGCAGTTCTTC
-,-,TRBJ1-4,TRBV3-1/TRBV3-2,CASRDEGGNEKLFF,TGTGCCAGCAGAGACGAGGGGGGGAATGAAAAACTGTTTTTT
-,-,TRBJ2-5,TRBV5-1,CASRAGTVILETQYF,TGCGCCAGCAGGGCCGGGACGGTTATTCTAGAGACCCAGTACTTC
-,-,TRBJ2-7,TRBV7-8,CASSRSGGGEQYF,TGTGCCAGCAGCCGGAGTGGGGGAGGCGAGCAGTACTTC
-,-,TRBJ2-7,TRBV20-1,CSARRGHEQYF,TGCAGTGCTCGCAGGGGCCACGAGCAGTACTTC
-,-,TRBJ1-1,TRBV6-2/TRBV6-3,CASSPGRGWTTEAFF,TGTGCCAGCAGTCCCGGACGGGGCTGGACCACTGAAGCTTTCTTT
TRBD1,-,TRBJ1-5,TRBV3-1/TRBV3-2,CASSAQGQVGNQPQHF,TGTGCCAGCAGCGCCCAGGGACAGGTCGGCAATCAGCCCCAGCATTTT
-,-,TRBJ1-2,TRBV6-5,CASRQGSYGYTF,TGTGCCAGCAGACAGGGTAGCTATGGCTACACCTTC
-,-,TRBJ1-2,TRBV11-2,CASSPDRTYGYTF,TGTGCCAGCAGCCCGGACAGAACCTATGGCTACACCTTC
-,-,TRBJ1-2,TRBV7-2,CASSPTKGGYTF,TGTGCCAGCAGCCCTACTAAGGGGGGCTACACCTTC
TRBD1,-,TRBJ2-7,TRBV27,CASSFWDRVDEQYF,TGTGCCAGCAGTTTTTGGGACAGGGTCGACGAGCAGTACTTC